The sample holds many counts of the clone carrying this T cell receptor (beta chain). HTBI primers from iRepertoire and Arm-PCR of CDR3 regions yielded the TCR beta libraries. From the multiplex PCR reads, TCRdb called clonotypes with MiXCR, one entry per CDR3 protein. The sample has more than 400,000 distinct CDR3 sequences, under 20% seen once. This specimen comes from a study of regulatory T cells in long-lasting Graves disease. The germline V gene encodes CDR1 SNHLY and CDR2 FYNNEI. Trimming pared 6 bases from V and 8 bases from J, leaving 16 bases between. The length of the CDR3 is 13 residues. Time point in this sample: newly diagnosed GD, antithyroid drugs for less than 3 months. TCR sequences were obtained from RNA taken from PBMCs. These sequences were also reported in another study, on T cells in Graves' hyperthyroidism and ophthalmopathy. As reported in that work: Stable disease denoted Graves' hyperthyroidism without ophthalmopathy progression within 18 months. Carried out on the TCR CDR3, a first-round RT-PCR used the HTBI primer set. Clonotypes that were expanded in thyroid above 0.001 mostly appeared in blood too. Researchers report that a 13 V-J model separated ophthalmopathy from stable hyperthyroidism.

The receptor comes from a man aged 35 to 55 with Graves disease. Specimen: peripheral blood mononuclear cells (PBMCs), collected at new diagnosis, from a patient treated with antithyroid drugs. The chain is built from TRBV2 and TRBJ1-2; D unclear. CDR3 sequence (DNA): TGTGCCAGCAGCGCTAGGACGGGTGGAGGCTACACCTTC. This sequence encodes CASSARTGGGYTF.